Shown below are 13 T cell receptor beta chains from a single sample sequenced in a study of T cell responses to AZD1222 COVID-19 vaccine. Measured with immunoSEQ multiplex PCR; TCRdb has only the in-frame clones, and not every one. The repertoire consists of around 180,000 clones, with roughly 92% occurring once and the leading ten covering more than 9%. The specimen was peripheral blood, collected on day 0 of AZD1222 vaccination. These receptors originate from an adult in good health.

The gene calls are TRBV9 and TRBJ1-2, with D unresolved. Germline lookup yields CDR1 SGDLS and CDR2 YYNGEE. CDR3 length: 13 residues. Trimming pared 3 bases from V and 8 bases from J, leaving 14 bases between. CDR3 residues: CASSGIFPNGYTF. The CDR3 DNA is TGTGCCAGCAGCGGGATTTTCCCGAACGGCTACACCTTC.

J is TRBJ1-3 and V is TRBV19; 7 bases map to TRBD1. The CDR3 extends over 12 amino acids. The junction had 0 bases not matched to a gene; V was cut back by 8 bases and J by 2 bases. CDR1 is LNHDA, CDR2 SQIVND, per germline (reference sequence). The CDR3 DNA sequence: TGTGCCAGTGGGACAGCTGGAAACACCATATATTTT. It encodes CASGTAGNTIYF.

In this sample, this clone turned up once. The chain combines TRBV4-2 with TRBJ1-4, with D unclear. V was shortened by 0 bases and J by 13 bases, with 9 bases between the two germline ends. The CDR3 has 12 residues. CDR1 and CDR2 from the germline V gene are LGHNA and YNFKEQ. CDR3 region: CASSQEREVLFF. The CDR3 bases are TGTGCCAGCAGCCAAGAGCGGGAAGTACTGTTTTTT.

This chain connects TRBV19 to TRBJ1-2, with no clear D. Trimming pared 9 bases from V and 2 bases from J, leaving 7 bases between. Per germline, CDR1 LNHDA and CDR2 SQIVND (reference sequence). CDR3 length: 11 amino acids. The CDR3 is CASSQNYGYTF. The CDR3 DNA reads as TGTGCCAGCTCTCAGAACTATGGCTACACCTTC.

The V gene is TRBV28, the J gene TRBJ1-2; no clear D. CDR3 length equals 12 residues. V was clipped by 4 bases and J by 9 bases, with 12 bases between them. Germline CDR1 and CDR2: MDHEN and SYDVKM. The CDR3 protein is CASSSFKVSYTF. The CDR3 nucleotides read TGTGCCAGCAGTTCCTTTAAGGTCAGCTACACCTTC.

The chain carries TRBV25-1 and TRBJ2-7, with D uncertain. The CDR3 has 12 residues. Germline CDR1 and CDR2: MGHDK and SYGVNS. The V end lost 5 bases, the J end lost 1 base, and 6 bases lay between the germline ends. This CDR3 reads CASSHSSYEQYV. The CDR3 DNA sequence: TGTGCCAGCAGTCACAGTTCCTACGAGCAGTACGTC.

V usage is TRBV19 and J usage is TRBJ2-2; maybe TRBD1 (6 bases). The CDR3 sequence is 14 residues long. Between the trimmed V and J ends, which lost 6 bases and 1 base, there was a span of 9 bases. Looked up from germline, CDR1 is LNHDA and CDR2 is SQIVND (reference sequence). CDR3 in amino acids: CASRVQGNTGELFF. The DNA of the CDR3 is TGTGCCAGTAGGGTACAGGGGAACACCGGGGAGCTGTTTTTT. Full variable domain (outside the CDR3, taken from reference TRBV19 and TRBJ2-2): DGGITQSPKYLFRKEGQNVTLSCEQNLNHDAMYWYRQDPGQGLRLIYYSQIVNDFQKGDIAEGYSVSREKKESFPLTVTSAQKNPTAFYLCASRVQGNTGELFFGEGSRLTVL.

The V and J genes are TRBV27 and TRBJ2-3; 9 bases are a match to TRBD2. Trimming took 5 bases from V and 1 from J; bases not matched to a gene: 7. The germline gives CDR1 MNHEY, CDR2 SMNVEV (reference sequence). The CDR3 extends over 16 amino acids. The DNA for the CDR3 is TGTGCCAGCAGTAGAGTGGGCGGGAGGGGCACAGATACGCAGTATTTT. Encoded protein: CASSRVGGRGTDTQYF.

The chain is built from TRBV11-1 and TRBJ1-1; 7 nucleotides align to TRBD1. V dropped 10 bases and J dropped 4; count of bases not matched to a gene: 6. Germline values: CDR1 SGHAT, CDR2 FQDESV (reference sequence). CDR3 length: 12 residues. CDR3 loop: CATSDRSTEAFF. For the CDR3, the DNA is TGTGCCACTTCGGACAGGAGCACTGAAGCTTTCTTT.

The chain joins TRBV12-3 or TRBV12-4 to TRBJ1-1, with D possibly being TRBD1 (5 bases). There are 13 residues in the CDR3. Trimming left V 5 bases short and J 4 bases short, with 11 bases between. The CDR3 sequence: CASSGRGGTEAFF. As DNA, the CDR3 is TGTGCCAGCAGTGGGCGGGGGGGCACTGAAGCTTTCTTT.

This chain uses TRBV12-3 or TRBV12-4 with TRBJ2-5, with a weak D call TRBD1 (5 bases). Trimming took off 1 base at V and 2 bases at J, with 5 bases between the two ends. This CDR3 has 13 residues. CDR3 bases: TGTGCCAGCAGTTTAGGACAGCAAGAGACCCAGTACTTC. As protein: CASSLGQQETQYF.

On this clone itself: The junction differs from germline at one of its ends, possibly a read error. The chain recombines TRBV6-5 with TRBJ1-1, with 11 bases aligning to TRBD1. This CDR3 has 14 amino acids. Germline lookup yields CDR1 MNHEY and CDR2 SVGAGI. CDR3 amino acids: CASRYSGQGVGAFF. Here the CDR3 DNA reads TGTGCCAGCAGATACTCGGGACAGGGGGTTGGGGCTTTCTTT.

The chain has TRBV7-9 and TRBJ2-3, with D perhaps given as TRBD1 or TRBD2 (7 bases each). Germline V lookup: CDR1 SEHNR, CDR2 FQNEAQ (reference sequence). The CDR3 has 16 residues. V shed 5 bases and J shed 3 bases, with 18 bases lying between them. CDR3 sequence: CASSLGAGGVTDTQYF. The CDR3 DNA is TGTGCCAGCAGCCTTGGGGCAGGGGGGGTTACAGATACGCAGTATTTT.